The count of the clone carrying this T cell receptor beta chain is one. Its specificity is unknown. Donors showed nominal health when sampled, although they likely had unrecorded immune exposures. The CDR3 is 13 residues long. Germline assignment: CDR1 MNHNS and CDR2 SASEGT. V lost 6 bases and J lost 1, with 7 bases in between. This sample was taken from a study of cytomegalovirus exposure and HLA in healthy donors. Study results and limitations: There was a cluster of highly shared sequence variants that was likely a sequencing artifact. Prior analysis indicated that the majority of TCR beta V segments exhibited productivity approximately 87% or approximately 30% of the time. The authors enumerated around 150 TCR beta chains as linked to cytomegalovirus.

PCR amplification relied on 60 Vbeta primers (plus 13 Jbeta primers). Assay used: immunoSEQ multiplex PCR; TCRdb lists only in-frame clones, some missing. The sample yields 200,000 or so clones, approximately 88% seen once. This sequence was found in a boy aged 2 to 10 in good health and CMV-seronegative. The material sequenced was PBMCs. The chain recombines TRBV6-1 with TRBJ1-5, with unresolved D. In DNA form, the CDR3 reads TGTGCCAGCAGCCCAGTCAGCAATCAGCCCCAGCATTTT. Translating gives CASSPVSNQPQHF.